This T cell receptor beta chain was sequenced in a study of vaccination and CD4 T cells after COVID-19. Looking at the study overall: Each individual in the study obtained two doses of BNT162b2 or mRNA-1273 vaccine. In culture, cells were exposed to overlapping spike peptides from SARS-CoV-2, HCoV-NL63, HCoV-OC43 and HCoV-229E.

Sequencing of the DNA from cultured CD4+ T cells was carried out with the Oncomine TCR Beta short-read assay. MiXCR, run by TCRdb on the PCR reads, gives a single entry per CDR3 protein. The sample includes 15,000 or so distinct CDR3 sequences, around 74% seen only once; the top ten take roughly 15%. Germline V gene lookup returns CDR1 SGHTA and CDR2 FQGNSA. The V gene lost 4 bases and the J gene lost 1 base, with 5 bases spanning the gap. The length of the CDR3 is 13 residues. Treatment: approximately nine-day PBMC culture with coronavirus spike peptide pools or control peptides (ViraFEST assay). On this clonotype itself: Its antigen is unidentified.

The sequence was collected from a human donor who had recovered from COVID-19. The material sequenced was CD4+ T cells from blood, cultured in vitro. The gene calls are TRBV7-2 and TRBJ1-5; D not resolved. CDR3 sequence reads: CASSSMSNQPQHF. CDR3 DNA: TGTGCCAGCAGCTCAATGAGCAATCAGCCCCAGCATTTT.